This TCR beta chain originates from a study of siplizumab effects on memory and regulatory T cells (dated by TCRdb to between 2019 and 2020). Regarding the research as a whole: The study looked at the effect of siplizumab, an anti-CD2 antibody, on alloreactive T-cell subsets in allogeneic mixed lymphocyte reactions made from human PBMCs.

Comment on this clone: Its antigen specificity is not known. No per-base quality is available; no much larger clone lies one base away.

Library generation was performed with the immunoSEQ multiplex PCR assay. The deep sequencing platform assayed around 10^5 TCR templates per sample. Genomic DNA extracted from sorted T cells was used for TCRbeta CDR3 sequencing. The paper's processing steps were these. The R programming language was used for clonal analysis of the TCRbeta CDR3 data. Unstimulated samples were compared with post-reaction CFSE-low samples to define alloreactive CD4+ and CD8+ clones. Alloreactive CD4+ clones were assigned to regulatory or non-regulatory origin by matching sequences to sorted unstimulated Treg and non-Treg repertoires. TCRdb mirrors the immuneACCESS table, restricted to in-frame sequences. Some clones are absent from its copies; in checked studies, under half trace to an unresolved V gene, and the reason for the others is unknown. V and J calls and clone size are as listed in that table; D and trimming were resolved from the DNA. The sample contains roughly 100,000 clones, about 90% of them found a single time. The top ten clones comprise about 1.1% of the sample.

Sorted unstimulated T cells, along with proliferating T cells recovered from mixed lymphocyte reactions, underwent TCRbeta CDR3 sequencing. Fresh whole blood from nine to ten HLA-typed healthy donors was used as the source from which PBMCs were isolated. Points the paper makes about the study in general: No functional confirmation was obtained for the suppressive function of proliferating Tregs from siplizumab cultures. Sequences below about 10^-5 frequency were poorly captured, so only a minor fraction of alloreactive clones could be mapped to unstimulated subsets. In reactions with siplizumab, an average of about 62% of mappable alloreactive CD4+ clones were Treg-derived, compared with around 28% in control reactions. Siplizumab significantly lowered the cumulative frequency of alloreactive sequences that could be traced to unstimulated CD4+ memory T cells. Unstimulated naive T cells appeared more diverse than memory T cells, and naive cells seemed to contribute substantially to the alloresponse. For roughly 80-95% of proliferating CD4+ or CD8+ clones, no naive or memory phenotype could be assigned.

The CDR3 measures 15 amino acids from cysteine to phenylalanine. Just CDR3 DNA is preserved here, 45 bases in frame from base 1. CDR1 SQVTM and CDR2 ANQGSEA were looked up in the germline V gene. V is reduced by 2 bases and J by 4 bases, leaving a spacing of 18 bases between them. The sequenced material came from CD4+ T cells sorted from blood. Recombination joined TRBV29-1 with TRBJ2-7; the D gene lacks a confident call. The TCR was taken from a human donor in good health. The CDR3 corresponds to CSVEKGKFPVYEQYF. The sequenced DNA: TGCAGCGTTGAAAAAGGGAAATTTCCTGTTTACGAGCAGTACTTC.